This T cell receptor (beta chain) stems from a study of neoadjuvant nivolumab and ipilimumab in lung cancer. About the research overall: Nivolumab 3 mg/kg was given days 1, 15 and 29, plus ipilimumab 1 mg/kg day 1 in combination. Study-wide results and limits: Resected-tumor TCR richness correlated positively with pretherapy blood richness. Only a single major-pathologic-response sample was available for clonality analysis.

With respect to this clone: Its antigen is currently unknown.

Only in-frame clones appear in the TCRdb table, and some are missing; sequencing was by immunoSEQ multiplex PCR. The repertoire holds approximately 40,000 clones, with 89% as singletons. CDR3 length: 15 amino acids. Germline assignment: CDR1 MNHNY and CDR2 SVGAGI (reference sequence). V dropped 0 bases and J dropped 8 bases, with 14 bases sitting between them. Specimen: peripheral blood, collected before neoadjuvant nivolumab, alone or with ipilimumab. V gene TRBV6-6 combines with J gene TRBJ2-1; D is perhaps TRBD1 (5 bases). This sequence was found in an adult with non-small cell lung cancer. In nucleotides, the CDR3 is TGTGCCAGCAGTTACTCGATGGGGCGCGGTGATGAGCAGTTCTTC. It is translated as CASSYSMGRGDEQFF.